This T cell receptor (beta chain) was retrieved from a study of cytomegalovirus exposure and HLA in healthy donors. Findings and caveats of the study: Follow-up analysis found HLA locus-dependent TCR association rates, highest for DRB1 and lowest for HLA-C. Previously analyzed data showed that most TCR beta V segments were productive at a frequency of about 87% or about 30%. It was shown in a later analysis that HLA-associated TCR beta chains were more clonally expanded than other, equally common chains. High specificity and sensitivity for cytomegalovirus status were reported for the classifier.

Comment on this clone: The antigen is unknown.

The CDR3 spans 15 residues. Looked up from germline, CDR1 is SGHDN and CDR2 is FVKESK. V lost 4 bases and J lost 5; bases outside the gene matches: 7. 13 Jbeta primers and 60 Vbeta primers were used for the PCR. Profiling relied on immunoSEQ multiplex PCR, and the TCRdb table lists in-frame clones only, not all of them. The sample shows approximately 61,000 clones, around 61% of them seen only once. J is TRBJ2-5 and V is TRBV14; 10 nucleotides line up with TRBD1. The clonotype was recovered from a woman between 50 and 59 years old in good health and CMV-seronegative. The sequenced sample consisted of PBMCs. The CDR3 protein is CASSRGTGVRETQYF. The DNA of the CDR3 is TGTGCCAGCAGCCGAGGGACAGGGGTTCGGGAGACCCAGTACTTC.